The 5 T cell receptor beta chains below were found in one sample sequenced in a study of identical twins. TCRdb called the 5' RACE reads again in MiXCR, with one record for every CDR3 protein. This sample carries some 190,000 distinct CDR3 sequences, about a sixth of them seen once, and the ten largest clones take 40%. This sample was also put to use in a study of T cells expressing NK-cell markers.

Sequenced: CD8+ T cells sorted from blood. The source of these receptors is a young woman in good health.

This clonotype showed up just a few times. This sequence joins TRBV15 and TRBJ2-3, with a tentative D call TRBD2 (6 bases). V was clipped by 3 bases and J by 0 bases, with 13 bases between them. Germline V gene lookup returns CDR1 LNHNV and CDR2 YYDKDF (reference sequence). CDR3 length: 16 residues. CDR3 loop: CATSSRIAASTDTQYF. The CDR3 region has the DNA TGTGCCACCAGCAGTAGAATAGCGGCTAGCACAGATACGCAGTATTTT. Combining the CDR3 with reference TRBV15 and TRBJ2-3 gives the whole variable domain DAMVIQNPRYQVTQFGKPVTLSCSQTLNHNVMYWYQQKSSQAPKLLFHYYDKDFNNEADTPDNFQSRRPNTSFCFLDIRSPGLGDTAMYLCATSSRIAASTDTQYFGPGTRLTVL.

The CDR3: CASSLVDNSDQPQHF. CDR3 DNA: TGTGCCAGCAGCTTAGTGGACAATTCCGACCAGCCCCAGCATTTT. V is TRBV7-8 and J is TRBJ1-5; TRBD1 is a possible D gene (5 bases). Germline V gene sequence: CDR1 SGHVS, CDR2 FQNEAQ. V was shortened by 1 base and J by 7 bases, with 14 bases between the two germline ends. CDR3 length: 15 residues.

The CDR3 coding sequence is TGTGCCAGCAGCTTACGGTTGTGGGACAGTCCCCCCTACGAGCAGTACTTC. Translated: CASSLRLWDSPPYEQYF. The chain is built from TRBV7-6 and TRBJ2-7, with 7 bases fitting TRBD1. The CDR3 runs 17 residues. J gave up 2 bases and V 2 bases, and 12 bases lay outside the gene matches. Germline V gives CDR1 SGHVS, CDR2 FNYEAQ.

The V and J genes are TRBV15 and TRBJ1-1, with D possibly matching TRBD1 (6 bases). The CDR3 length is 15 residues. Germline V gene data show CDR1 as LNHNV and CDR2 as YYDKDF (reference sequence). Trimming removed 3 bases at V and 4 bases at J, with 15 bases between. The CDR3 sequence is CATSRPLKGGTEAFF. CDR3 coding DNA: TGTGCCACCAGCAGGCCCTTGAAGGGGGGCACTGAAGCTTTCTTT.

The CDR3 spells CASSPGGGGNEQFF. The CDR3 DNA reads as TGTGCCAGCAGCCCCGGGGGAGGGGGGAATGAGCAGTTCTTC. The chain joins TRBV9 to TRBJ2-1, with D maybe TRBD2 (7 bases). Per germline, CDR1 SGDLS and CDR2 YYNGEE. V was shortened by 4 bases and J by 7 bases, with 15 bases between the two germline ends. CDR3 length: 14 amino acids.